The entry that follows covers one T cell receptor beta chain sequence. What it binds is not known. Germline and junction disagree at one end, which may indicate a read error. CDR1 and CDR2 (germline): SSHAT, FNYEAQ (reference sequence). The CDR3 is 13 residues long. TCRdb's table, derived via immunoSEQ multiplex PCR, lists solely in-frame clones and lacks some. The repertoire includes 200,000 to 300,000 clones, 80% to 95% of them detected once, and 0.55% sits in the top ten. This sample is part of a study of T cell responses to AZD1222 COVID-19 vaccine. Study findings and constraints: Baseline serology detected seropositivity in only six AZD1222 recipients. After two AZD1222 doses, spike-specific TCR breadth and depth rose versus day 0. Females made up more of the donors, who were largely white British, and clonal diversity may have come out too low. Dominant CD4 TCR responses targeted spike regions 160-218 and 743-854.

Sequenced here: peripheral blood, sampled on day 0 of AZD1222 vaccination. The chain has TRBV7-7 and TRBJ2-5; perhaps D is TRBD1 or TRBD2 (6 bases each). This TCR was sampled from an adult in good health. CDR3 nucleotide sequence: TGTGCTAGCAGCCCGGGGGCCTGGGAGACCCAGTACTTC. Translating it yields CASSPGAWETQYF. Filled out from reference TRBV7-7 and TRBJ2-5, the complete variable domain reads GAGVSQSPRYKVTKRGQDVTLRCDPISSHATLYWYQQALGQGPEFLTYFNYEAQPDKSGLPSDRFSAERPEGSISTLTIQRTEQRDSAMYRCASSPGAWETQYFGPGTRLLVL.